The clone carrying this T cell receptor beta chain showed up just a few times. What it binds is not known. The data are from a study of CD8 T cells in ankylosing spondylitis. The study's findings and limits: Disease-linked clones were found to be CD8+ and relatively rare in peripheral blood. Characteristic, it appeared, of ankylosing spondylitis blood was a TCR beta motif of seven or eight highly homologous variants. Matched ankylosing spondylitis synovial fluid reportedly showed significant enrichment of disease-linked clones.

TCRdb reanalysed the 5' RACE reads using MiXCR and keeps one entry per CDR3 protein. The sample lists under 450,000 distinct CDR3 sequences, over 15% occurring once. The CDR3 runs to 13 residues. Trimming cost V 6 bases and J 2 bases, with 9 bases left between them. Looked up from germline, CDR1 is KGHSH and CDR2 is LQKENI. Sequenced: blood, either unsorted or a sorted T cell fraction (not recorded which). The gene calls are TRBV18 and TRBJ2-3; D not resolved. The clonotype originates from a male donor with ankylosing spondylitis. The CDR3 protein is CASSDSYTDTQYF. CDR3 DNA sequence: TGTGCCAGCTCCGACTCATACACAGATACGCAGTATTTT.